Listed below are T cell receptor beta chains from one sample, sequenced in a study of cytomegalovirus exposure and HLA in healthy donors. Sequenced by immunoSEQ multiplex PCR; TCRdb stores in-frame clones only, minus some. This table holds around 270,000 clones, 75% to 85% found once. The material sequenced was PBMCs. These receptors were taken from a girl aged 2-9 years in good health and CMV-seronegative. Each CDR3 is given with its conserved first and last residue. D genes are given only for firm matches. The size field is filled for only some rows; it gives once, few, many or a size class.

TRBV10-3,14,TRBJ1-2,NA,NA,TGTGCCATCAGTGAGTACAGGGATAACTATGGCTACACCTTC,CAISEYRDNYGYTF
TRBV28,15,TRBJ2-7,NA,NA,TGTGCCAGCAGTTTATTAGCCGGGAGCTCCTACGAGCAGTACTTC,CASSLLAGSSYEQYF
TRBV28,13,TRBJ1-2,NA,TRBD1,TGTGCCAGCAGTTTCTCCGACAGGGCTGGCTACACCTTC,CASSFSDRAGYTF
TRBV13,12,TRBJ1-1,NA,NA,TGTGCCAGCAGCGAGGCGCCCGGCGGGACTTTCTTT,CASSEAPGGTFF
TRBV6-1,15,TRBJ2-1,NA,NA,TGTGCCAGCAGTGAAGGGGCCACGGACAGTAATGAGCAGTTCTTC,CASSEGATDSNEQFF
TRBV6-6,14,TRBJ1-1,NA,NA,TGTGCCAGCAGTTACTCGACACCGAACACTGAAGCTTTCTTT,CASSYSTPNTEAFF
TRBV28,11,TRBJ1-1,NA,NA,TGTGCCAGCAGTTTTTCCAGAGAAGCTTTCTTT,CASSFSREAFF
TRBV4-2,16,TRBJ2-3,NA,NA,TGTGCCAGCAGCCAAGAGGCTTTCCATAGCACAGATACGCAGTATTTT,CASSQEAFHSTDTQYF
TRBV4-2,15,TRBJ2-1,NA,TRBD1,TGTGCCAGCAGCCAAGCCGGGACAGGGGTATATGAGCAGTTCTTC,CASSQAGTGVYEQFF
TRBV5-1,15,TRBJ1-4,NA,NA,TGCGCCAGCAGCTTGGCCGGAGGTTTGAGTGAAAAACTGTTTTTT,CASSLAGGLSEKLFF
TRBV6-5,14,TRBJ2-7,NA,TRBD1,TGTGCCAGCAGTGCGGGGACAGGGAACTACGAGCAGTACTTC,CASSAGTGNYEQYF
TRBV5-1,16,TRBJ2-7,once,TRBD2,TGCGCCAGCAGCTTGGAGGTTTTAGCGGGGGCTTACGAGCAGTACTTC,CASSLEVLAGAYEQYF
TRBV5-4,14,TRBJ1-2,NA,NA,TGTGCCAGCAGCAGTGACAAAATCTCTTGGGGCTACACCTTC,CASSSDKISWGYTF
TRBV10-3,12,TRBJ1-2,once,TRBD1,TGTGCCACCGGAAAGGACAGGGATGGCTACACCTTC,CATGKDRDGYTF
TRBV7-8,15,TRBJ2-1,NA,TRBD2,TGTGCCAGCAGCTTAGGGACTAGCGGTTACAATGAGCAGTTCTTC,CASSLGTSGYNEQFF
TRBV29-1,13,TRBJ2-7,NA,NA,TGCAGCGTTGAAGGGCCCACCTTCTACGAGCAGTACTTC,CSVEGPTFYEQYF
TRBV5-1,14,TRBJ2-7,NA,TRBD1,TGCGCCAGCAGCCAACAGGGGCGACCCGACGAGCAGTACTTC,CASSQQGRPDEQYF
TRBV7-3,17,TRBJ2-1,NA,TRBD2,TGTGCCAGCAGCACGACAGTAGCGGGAGGAACCTACAATGAGCAGTTCTTC,CASSTTVAGGTYNEQFF
TRBV28,15,TRBJ2-7,NA,TRBD1,TGTGCCAGCAGTTCCTATATGACAGGGATCTACGAGCAGTACTTC,CASSSYMTGIYEQYF
TRBV2,13,TRBJ1-2,NA,NA,TGTGCCGTCCTGATGAGAGCTCCCTATGGCTACACCTTC,CAVLMRAPYGYTF
TRBV7-6,17,TRBJ2-1,NA,TRBD2,TGTGCCAGCAGCCAACGGGTGGGGCGGGAGCTATTCAATGAGCAGTTCTTC,CASSQRVGRELFNEQFF
TRBV6-1,17,TRBJ1-6,NA,NA,TGTGCCAGCAGTGAGCTGCGACTACCCTCCTATAATTCACCCCTCCACTTT,CASSELRLPSYNSPLHF
TRBV28,18,TRBJ2-2,NA,TRBD1,TGTGCCAGCAGTTTATATGGGACAGGGTTCCTGAACACCGGGGAGCTGTTTTTT,CASSLYGTGFLNTGELFF
TRBV4-1,16,TRBJ1-3,NA,NA,TGCGCCAGCAGCCAACCACAGGAGAGCTCTGGAAACACCATATATTTT,CASSQPQESSGNTIYF
TRBV28,15,TRBJ2-7,NA,TRBD2,TGTGCCAGCAGGAAAGGACTAGCGGGGACCTACGAGCAGTACTTC,CASRKGLAGTYEQYF
TRBV4-1,16,TRBJ2-7,NA,TRBD2,TGCGCCAGCAGCACGGGACTGTCTAGCGGGACCTACGAGCAGTACTTC,CASSTGLSSGTYEQYF
TRBV4-1,16,TRBJ2-7,NA,NA,TGCGCCAGCAGCCCCCCTGGGGGCCCCCTGGGAGACGAGCAGTACTTC,CASSPPGGPLGDEQYF
TRBV28,11,TRBJ2-1,NA,NA,TGTGCCAACTTTCCCTCTCGTGAGCAGTTCTTC,CANFPSREQFF
TRBV18,13,TRBJ1-4,NA,NA,TGTGCCAGCTCAAAACAGGGTTGGGAAAAACTGTTTTTT,CASSKQGWEKLFF
TRBV27,14,TRBJ1-2,NA,NA,TGTGCCAGCAGTTCTATGGGGCTTAACTATGGCTACACCTTC,CASSSMGLNYGYTF
TRBV19,14,TRBJ2-7,NA,TRBD2,TGTGCCAGTAGTCCTAGCGGGAGCTCCTACGAGCAGTACTTC,CASSPSGSSYEQYF
TRBV9,17,TRBJ2-2,NA,TRBD2,TGTGCCAGCAGCTGGGGCCTAGCGGCCGCGAACACCGGGGAGCTGTTTTTT,CASSWGLAAANTGELFF
TRBV4-1,16,TRBJ2-3,NA,NA,TGCGCCAGCAGCCAAGAGATGAGCAGAGGGACAGATACGCAGTATTTT,CASSQEMSRGTDTQYF
TRBV2,12,TRBJ2-7,NA,TRBD2,TGTGCCAGCTTCGGGACTAGCGGGGACCCTCACTTC,CASFGTSGDPHF
TRBV4-1,20,TRBJ2-1,NA,NA,TGCGCCAGCAGCCAAGATATCGTAGGGAGCGGGTGGGGTAAGGTGGATGAGCAGTTCTTC,CASSQDIVGSGWGKVDEQFF
TRBV28,15,TRBJ1-4,NA,TRBD1,TGTGCCAGCAGTTTAATGGGACAGAGTAATGAAAAACTGTTTTTT,CASSLMGQSNEKLFF
TRBV5-5,17,TRBJ2-7,NA,TRBD1,TGTGCCAGCAGCTTGGCTGGGATGGGACAGTTACTCTACGAGCAGTACTTC,CASSLAGMGQLLYEQYF
TRBV16,15,TRBJ2-5,once,TRBD1,TGTGCCAGCAGCCTACCCAGGGACAGGCAAGAGACCCAGTACTTC,CASSLPRDRQETQYF
TRBV7-3,15,TRBJ2-1,NA,TRBD1,TGTGCCAGCAGCCCGGACAGGGGGTGGGACAATGAGCAGTTCTTC,CASSPDRGWDNEQFF
TRBV5-6,13,TRBJ2-5,few,NA,TGTGCCAGCAGCTTACTAGCTCAAGAGACCCAGTACTTC,CASSLLAQETQYF
TRBV6-1,16,TRBJ1-5,NA,NA,TGTGCCAGCAGTGAAGCGATCGGGATGGCCAATCAGCCCCAGCATTTT,CASSEAIGMANQPQHF
TRBV6-1,15,TRBJ2-6,few,NA,TGTGCCAGCAGTGAATCGGTTTCTGGGGCCAACGTCCTGACTTTC,CASSESVSGANVLTF
TRBV9,14,TRBJ2-5,NA,NA,TGTGCCAGCAGCGGCGGGGGCATCCAAGAGACCCAGTACTTC,CASSGGGIQETQYF
TRBV9,16,TRBJ2-6,NA,TRBD1,TGTGCCAGCACCAGGGGGTATACATCTGGGGCCAACGTCCTGACTTTC,CASTRGYTSGANVLTF
TRBV5-1,15,TRBJ1-2,NA,NA,TGCGCCAGCAGCTTGCTTATGACAGCTAACTATGGCTACACCTTC,CASSLLMTANYGYTF
TRBV7-9,17,TRBJ1-2,NA,NA,TGTTCCAGCAGTTTCGGTTCGGGAGTGAAAGCTAACTATGGCTACACCTTC,CSSSFGSGVKANYGYTF
TRBV9,16,TRBJ2-1,few,TRBD1,TGTGCCAGCAGCGTAGGACAGGGGTCCTCCTACAATGAGCAGTTCTTC,CASSVGQGSSYNEQFF